These 16 T cell receptor beta chains were sequenced from one sample in a study of T cells in localized non-small cell lung cancer. Produced via immunoSEQ multiplex PCR; TCRdb's table is partial and in-frame only. This repertoire shows around 130,000 clones, roughly 90% found once; its top ten account for over 1.5%. Sequencing used peripheral blood, obtained before any cancer treatment. The receptors were gathered from a female donor of 60 years or more with stage I lung adenocarcinoma.

V and J are TRBV6-5 and TRBJ2-7, with no clear D. Germline assignment: CDR1 MNHEY and CDR2 SVGAGI. This CDR3 is 14 amino acids long. The V gene lost 2 bases and the J gene lost 3 bases, with 11 bases spanning the gap. Here the CDR3 reads CASSYRNFNYEQYF. In nucleotides, the CDR3 is TGTGCCAGCAGTTACCGTAACTTTAACTACGAGCAGTACTTC.

The chain carries TRBV7-3 and TRBJ2-1; D uncertain. The length of the CDR3 is 14 residues. V lost 2 bases and J lost 6, with 11 bases in between. Looked up from germline, CDR1 is SGHTA and CDR2 is FQGTGA. The CDR3 DNA is TGTGCCAGCAGCTTAGATCAGACCAGCAATGAGCAGTTCTTC. Translated: CASSLDQTSNEQFF.

The CDR3 DNA sequence: TGTGCCAGCAGCGGGACAGGGGTAAATGAAAAACTGTTTTTT. The encoded protein is CASSGTGVNEKLFF. The chain carries TRBV9 and TRBJ1-4, with 9 bases lining up with TRBD1. The CDR3 runs 14 residues. V was clipped by 3 bases and J by 5 bases; unmatched bases: 2. Germline V gene data show CDR1 as SGDLS and CDR2 as YYNGEE.

This chain joins TRBV14 and TRBJ2-6; TRBD1 is a possible D gene (5 bases). The germline V and J ends were trimmed by 1 base and 2 bases, with 12 bases remaining between them. The CDR3 is made up of 17 amino acids. The germline V gene encodes CDR1 SGHDN and CDR2 FVKESK. As DNA, the CDR3 is TGTGCCAGCAGCCAAGGGCACAGGATACCTGGGGCCAACGTCCTGACTTTC. Translation: CASSQGHRIPGANVLTF.

This chain connects TRBV10-3 to TRBJ2-7, with 7 bases aligning to TRBD2. The germline V gene encodes CDR1 ENHRY and CDR2 SYGVKD. V shed 6 bases and J 1 base; nucleotides not matched to a gene: 6. The CDR3 spans 14 residues. In DNA, the CDR3 is TGTGCCATCAGCGGAACTAGCGTTTCCTACGAGCAGTACTTC. Translating gives CAISGTSVSYEQYF.

V is TRBV27 and J is TRBJ2-7; TRBD2 is a possible D gene (6 bases). The germline V gene has CDR1 MNHEY and CDR2 SMNVEV (reference sequence). CDR3 length: 12 residues. V dropped 8 bases and J dropped 3 bases, with 11 bases sitting between them. DNA for the CDR3: TGTGCCAGCGGGAGGTTGAACTACGAGCAGTACTTC. This encodes CASGRLNYEQYF.

The V gene is TRBV13, the J gene TRBJ2-5, with D unresolved. V lost 5 bases, J lost 5 bases, and 18 bases lay in between. Germline V CDR1 and CDR2: PRHDT, FYEKMQ (reference sequence). This CDR3 comprises 15 residues. CDR3 DNA: TGTGCCAGCAGCCGAACCATCCTGGCCCCGGAGACCCAGTACTTC. Amino acids: CASSRTILAPETQYF.

The V and J genes are TRBV11-2 and TRBJ2-7, with TRBD1 identical over 9 bases. Per the germline V gene, CDR1 is SGHAT and CDR2 is FQNNGV. Losses at the gene ends were 5 bases for V and 3 bases for J; bases not matched to a gene: 8. The CDR3 covers 15 residues. Here the CDR3 DNA reads TGTGCCAGCAGCCTTAACAGGGGGCCTCTCTACGAGCAGTACTTC. Protein product: CASSLNRGPLYEQYF.

V is TRBV5-1 and J is TRBJ1-2; D call uncertain. Germline lookup yields CDR1 SGHRS and CDR2 YFSETQ. CDR3 length equals 13 residues. V lost 1 base and J 4 bases, leaving 8 bases between the germline ends. The CDR3 DNA reads as TGCGCCAGCAGCTTGTTAGGGATCTATGGCTACACCTTC. It is translated as CASSLLGIYGYTF.

This rearrangement joins TRBV5-1 to TRBJ1-4; the D gene is possibly TRBD1 (5 bases). V lost 5 bases, J lost 8 bases, and 19 bases lay in between. CDR1 SGHRS and CDR2 YFSETQ come from the germline V gene. The CDR3 is 15 amino acids. The chain's CDR3 is CASRESGTPEEKLFF. The CDR3, as DNA: TGCGCCAGCAGGGAGTCAGGGACCCCTGAAGAAAAACTGTTTTTT.

The chain uses TRBV5-4 and TRBJ2-3; 8 nucleotides align to TRBD1. Germline V lookup: CDR1 SGHNT, CDR2 YYREEE (reference sequence). The CDR3 is made up of 16 amino acids. After removal of 4 bases from V and 1 base from J, the junction contained 8 bases not matched to a gene. For the CDR3, the DNA is TGTGCCAGCAGCCCTGGACAGGGTCTCGGCACAGATACGCAGTATTTT. Amino acid sequence: CASSPGQGLGTDTQYF.

The rearrangement joins TRBV7-9 to TRBJ2-7; the D is unclear. The CDR3 has 15 residues. Germline CDR1 and CDR2: SEHNR and FQNEAQ (reference sequence). Trimming cost V 1 base and J 3 bases, with 13 bases left between them. The CDR3 DNA follows: TGTGCCAGCAGCTTAGGGTCGAATTTTCTCTACGAGCAGTACTTC. This codes for CASSLGSNFLYEQYF.

The V call is TRBV19, the J call TRBJ2-7; the match to TRBD1 covers 9 bases. This CDR3 is built from 16 residues. The germline gives CDR1 LNHDA, CDR2 SQIVND (reference sequence). V shed 3 bases and J 6 bases; nucleotides not matched to a gene: 12. The CDR3 sequence is CASSIYRDRELPEQYF. The CDR3 DNA reads TGTGCCAGTAGTATCTACCGGGACAGGGAACTACCCGAGCAGTACTTC.

The chain recombines TRBV27 with TRBJ2-1; 10 positions agree with TRBD2. The trim removed 3 bases at V and 8 bases at J, leaving 10 bases unmatched. The CDR3 loop spans 16 amino acids. CDR1 and CDR2 from the germline V gene are MNHEY and SMNVEV (reference sequence). CDR3 sequence (DNA): TGTGCCAGCAGTTTTTGGCTAGCGGGAGTTGGGGATGAGCAGTTCTTC. Protein sequence: CASSFWLAGVGDEQFF.

J is TRBJ2-2 and V is TRBV9, with 14 bases aligning to TRBD2. The CDR3 sequence is 16 residues long. The V segment lost 3 bases and the J segment 6 bases; nucleotides outside the gene matches: 4. The germline V gene encodes CDR1 SGDLS and CDR2 YYNGEE. CDR3 nucleotide sequence: TGTGCCAGCAGCGAGACTAGCGGGAGGGTCCCCGGGGAGCTGTTTTTT. Its translation is CASSETSGRVPGELFF.

The rearrangement joins TRBV9 to TRBJ2-7; TRBD2 matches 9 bases. Germline V gene data show CDR1 as SGDLS and CDR2 as YYNGEE. CDR3 length: 14 amino acids. J lost 4 bases, V lost 3 bases, and 5 bases had no gene match. The CDR3 DNA reads TGTGCCAGCAGCGGTAGCGGGAGTTGGTACGAGCAGTACTTC. This encodes CASSGSGSWYEQYF.